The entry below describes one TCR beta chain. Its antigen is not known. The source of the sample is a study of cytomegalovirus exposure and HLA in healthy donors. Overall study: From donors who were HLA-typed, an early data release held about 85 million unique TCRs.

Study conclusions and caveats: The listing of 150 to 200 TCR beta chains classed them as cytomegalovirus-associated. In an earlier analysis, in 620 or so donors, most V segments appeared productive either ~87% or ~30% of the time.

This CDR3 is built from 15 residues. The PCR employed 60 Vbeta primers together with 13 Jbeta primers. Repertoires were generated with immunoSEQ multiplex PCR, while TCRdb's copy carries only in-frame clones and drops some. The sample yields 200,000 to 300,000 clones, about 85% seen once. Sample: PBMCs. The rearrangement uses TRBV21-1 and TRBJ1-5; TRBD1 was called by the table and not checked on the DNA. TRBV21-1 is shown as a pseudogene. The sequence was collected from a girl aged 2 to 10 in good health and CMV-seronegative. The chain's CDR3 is CASSKIVRGNQPQHF. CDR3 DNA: TGTGCCAGCAGCAAAATAGTTAGGGGTAATCAGCCCCAGCATTTT.